The entry that follows covers one T cell receptor (beta chain) sequence. Only in-frame clones appear in the TCRdb table, and some are missing; sequencing was by immunoSEQ multiplex PCR. The table records approximately 20,000 clones, over 85% of them present only once. The sample is drawn from a study of untreated major depressive disorder. V shed 0 bases and J shed 6 bases, with 10 bases lying between them. The CDR3 length is 14 residues. Germline V gene lookup returns CDR1 SGHTS and CDR2 YDEGEE. This chain connects TRBV5-8 to TRBJ1-5; D ambiguous. The clonotype originates from a young man in good health. Material for sequencing was CD4+ T cells from PBMCs. CDR3 sequence: CASSLGYEGQPQHF. For the CDR3, the DNA is TGTGCCAGCAGCTTGGGTTATGAGGGTCAGCCCCAGCATTTT.